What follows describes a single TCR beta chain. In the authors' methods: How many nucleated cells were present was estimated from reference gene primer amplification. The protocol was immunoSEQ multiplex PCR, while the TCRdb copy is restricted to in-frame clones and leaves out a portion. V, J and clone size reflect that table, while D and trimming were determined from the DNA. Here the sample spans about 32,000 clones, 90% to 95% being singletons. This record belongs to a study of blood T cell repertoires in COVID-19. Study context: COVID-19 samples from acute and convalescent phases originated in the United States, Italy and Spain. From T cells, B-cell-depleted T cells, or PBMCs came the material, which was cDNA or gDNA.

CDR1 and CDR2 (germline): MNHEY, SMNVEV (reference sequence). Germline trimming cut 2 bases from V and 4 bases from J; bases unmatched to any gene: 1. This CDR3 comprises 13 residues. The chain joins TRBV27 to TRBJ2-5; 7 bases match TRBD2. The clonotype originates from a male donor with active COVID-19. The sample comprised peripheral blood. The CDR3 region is CASSLREGETQYF. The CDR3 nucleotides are TGTGCCAGCAGTTTAAGGGAGGGAGAGACCCAGTACTTC.